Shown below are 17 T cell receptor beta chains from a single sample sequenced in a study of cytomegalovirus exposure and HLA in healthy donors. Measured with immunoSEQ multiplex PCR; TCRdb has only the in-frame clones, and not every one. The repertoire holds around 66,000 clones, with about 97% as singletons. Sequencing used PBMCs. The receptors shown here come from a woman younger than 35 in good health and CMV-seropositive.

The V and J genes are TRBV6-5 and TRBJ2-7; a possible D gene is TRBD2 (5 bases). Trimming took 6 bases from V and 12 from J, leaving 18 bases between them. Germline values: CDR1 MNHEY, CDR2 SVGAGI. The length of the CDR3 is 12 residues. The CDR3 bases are TGTGCCAGCAGCCCCGGGGTAGGAAGTCGGTACTTC. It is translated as CASSPGVGSRYF.

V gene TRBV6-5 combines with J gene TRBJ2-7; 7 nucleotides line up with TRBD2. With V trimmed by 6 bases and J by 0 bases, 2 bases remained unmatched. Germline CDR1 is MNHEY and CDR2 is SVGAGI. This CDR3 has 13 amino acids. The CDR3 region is CASRREHSYEQYF. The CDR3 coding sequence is TGTGCCAGCAGGCGGGAGCACTCCTACGAGCAGTACTTC.

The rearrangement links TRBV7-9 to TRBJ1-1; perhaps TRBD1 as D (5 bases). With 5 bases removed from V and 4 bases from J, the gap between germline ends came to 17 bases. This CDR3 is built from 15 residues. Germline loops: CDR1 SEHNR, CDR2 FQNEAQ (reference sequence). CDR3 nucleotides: TGTGCCAGCAGCGATTGGGGACTCCAAGGCACTGAAGCTTTCTTT. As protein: CASSDWGLQGTEAFF.

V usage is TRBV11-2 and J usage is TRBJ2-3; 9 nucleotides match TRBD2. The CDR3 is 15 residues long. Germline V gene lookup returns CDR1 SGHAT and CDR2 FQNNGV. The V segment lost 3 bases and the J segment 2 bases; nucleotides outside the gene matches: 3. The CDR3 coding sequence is TGTGCCAGCAGCTTGGCTAGCGGGATCACAGATACGCAGTATTTT. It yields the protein CASSLASGITDTQYF. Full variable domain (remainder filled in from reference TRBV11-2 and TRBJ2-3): EAGVAQSPRYKIIEKRQSVAFWCNPISGHATLYWYQQILGQGPKLLIQFQNNGVVDDSQLPKDRFSAERLKGVDSTLKIQPAKLEDSAVYLCASSLASGITDTQYFGPGTRLTVL.

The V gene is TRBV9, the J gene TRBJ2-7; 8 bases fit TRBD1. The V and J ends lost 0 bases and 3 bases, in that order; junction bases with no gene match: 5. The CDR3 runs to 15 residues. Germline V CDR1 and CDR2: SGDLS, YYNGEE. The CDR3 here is CASSVGTGISYEQYF. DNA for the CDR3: TGTGCCAGCAGCGTAGGGACAGGGATAAGCTACGAGCAGTACTTC.

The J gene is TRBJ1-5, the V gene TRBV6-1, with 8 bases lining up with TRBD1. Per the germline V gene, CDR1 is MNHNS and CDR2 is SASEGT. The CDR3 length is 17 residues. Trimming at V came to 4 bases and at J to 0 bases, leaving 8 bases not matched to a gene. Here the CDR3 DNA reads TGTGCCAGCAGTGGGACCAGACAGGGGACTAGCAATCAGCCCCAGCATTTT. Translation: CASSGTRQGTSNQPQHF.

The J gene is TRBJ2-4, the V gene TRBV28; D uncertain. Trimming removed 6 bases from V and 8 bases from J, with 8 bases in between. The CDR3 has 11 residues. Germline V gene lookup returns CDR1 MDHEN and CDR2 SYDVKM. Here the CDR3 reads CASSARDIQYF. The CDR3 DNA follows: TGTGCCAGCAGCGCGAGAGACATTCAGTACTTC. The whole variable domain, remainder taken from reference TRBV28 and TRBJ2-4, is DVKVTQSSRYLVKRTGEKVFLECVQDMDHENMFWYRQDPGLGLRLIYFSYDVKMKEKGDIPEGYSVSREKKERFSLILESASTNQTSMYLCASSARDIQYFGAGTRLSVL.

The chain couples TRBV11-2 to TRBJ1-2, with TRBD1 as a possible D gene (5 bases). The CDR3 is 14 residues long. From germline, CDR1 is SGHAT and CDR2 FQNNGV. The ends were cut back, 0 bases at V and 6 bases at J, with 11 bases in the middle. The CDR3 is CASSLDQGLDGYTF. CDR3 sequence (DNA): TGTGCCAGCAGCTTAGACCAGGGATTGGATGGCTACACCTTC.

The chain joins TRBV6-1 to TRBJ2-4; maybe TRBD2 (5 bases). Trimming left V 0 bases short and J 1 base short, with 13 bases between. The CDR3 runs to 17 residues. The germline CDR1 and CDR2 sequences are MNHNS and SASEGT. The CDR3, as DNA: TGTGCCAGCAGTGAAGCGCGCCCGTCGGGGGCCAAAAACATTCAGTACTTC. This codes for CASSEARPSGAKNIQYF.

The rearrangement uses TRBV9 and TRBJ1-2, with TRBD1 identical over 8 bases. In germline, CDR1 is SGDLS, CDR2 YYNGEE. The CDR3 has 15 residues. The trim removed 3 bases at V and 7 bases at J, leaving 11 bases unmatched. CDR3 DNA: TGTGCCAGCAGCGACTCAGGGGGCGCGGGCTCTGGCTACACCTTC. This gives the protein CASSDSGGAGSGYTF. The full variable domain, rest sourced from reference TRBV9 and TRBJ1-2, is DSGVTQTPKHLITATGQRVTLRCSPRSGDLSVYWYQQSLDQGLQFLIQYYNGEERAKGNILERFSAQQFPDLHSELNLSSLELGDSALYFCASSDSGGAGSGYTFGSGTRLTVV.

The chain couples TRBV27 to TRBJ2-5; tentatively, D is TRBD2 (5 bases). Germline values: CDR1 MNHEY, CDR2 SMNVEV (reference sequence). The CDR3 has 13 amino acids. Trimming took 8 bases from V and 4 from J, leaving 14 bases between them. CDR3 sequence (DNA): TGTGCCAGCCGGCCCCCCGGGGTAGAGACCCAGTACTTC. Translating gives CASRPPGVETQYF.

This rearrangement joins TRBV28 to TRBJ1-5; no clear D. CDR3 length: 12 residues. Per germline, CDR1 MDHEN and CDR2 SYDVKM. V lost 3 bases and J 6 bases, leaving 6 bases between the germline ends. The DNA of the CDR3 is TGTGCCAGCAGTTTTGACTCTCAGCCCCAGCATTTT. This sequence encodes CASSFDSQPQHF.

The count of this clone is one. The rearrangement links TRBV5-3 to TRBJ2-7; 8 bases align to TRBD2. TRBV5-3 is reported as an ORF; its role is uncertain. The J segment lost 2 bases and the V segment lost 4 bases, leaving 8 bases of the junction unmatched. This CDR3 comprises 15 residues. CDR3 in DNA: TGTGCCAGAAGCGCGCCGGGACTAGAGACCTACGAGCAGTACTTC. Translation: CARSAPGLETYEQYF.

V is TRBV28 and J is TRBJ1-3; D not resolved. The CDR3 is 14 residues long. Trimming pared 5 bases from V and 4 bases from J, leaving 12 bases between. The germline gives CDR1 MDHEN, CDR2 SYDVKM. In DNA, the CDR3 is TGTGCCAGCAGTGGCTCTCAACTAGGAAACACCATATATTTT. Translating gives CASSGSQLGNTIYF. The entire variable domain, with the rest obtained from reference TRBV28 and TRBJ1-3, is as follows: DVKVTQSSRYLVKRTGEKVFLECVQDMDHENMFWYRQDPGLGLRLIYFSYDVKMKEKGDIPEGYSVSREKKERFSLILESASTNQTSMYLCASSGSQLGNTIYFGEGSWLTVV.

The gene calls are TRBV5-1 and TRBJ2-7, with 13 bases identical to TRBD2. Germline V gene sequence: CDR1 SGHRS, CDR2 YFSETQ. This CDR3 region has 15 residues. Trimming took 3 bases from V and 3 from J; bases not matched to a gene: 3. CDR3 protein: CASSSRTSGGYEQYF. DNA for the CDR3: TGCGCCAGCAGCTCGAGGACTAGCGGGGGCTACGAGCAGTACTTC.

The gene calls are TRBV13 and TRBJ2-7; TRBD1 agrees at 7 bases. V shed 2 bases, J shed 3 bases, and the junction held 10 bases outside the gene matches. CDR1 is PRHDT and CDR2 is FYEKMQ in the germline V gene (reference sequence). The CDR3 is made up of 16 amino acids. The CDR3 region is CASSLYRLGTVYEQYF. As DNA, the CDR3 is TGTGCCAGCAGCTTATATCGGTTGGGGACAGTCTACGAGCAGTACTTC. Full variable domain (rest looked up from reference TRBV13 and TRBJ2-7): AAGVIQSPRHLIKEKRETATLKCYPIPRHDTVYWYQQGPGQDPQFLISFYEKMQSDKGSIPDRFSAQQFSDYHSELNMSSLELGDSALYFCASSLYRLGTVYEQYFGPGTRLTVT.

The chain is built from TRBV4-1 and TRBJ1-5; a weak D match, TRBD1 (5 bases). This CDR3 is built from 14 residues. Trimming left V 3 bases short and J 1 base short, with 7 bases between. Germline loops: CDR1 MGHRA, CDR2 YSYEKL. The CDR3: CASSHRVSNQPQHF. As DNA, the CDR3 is TGCGCCAGCAGCCACAGGGTAAGCAATCAGCCCCAGCATTTT.